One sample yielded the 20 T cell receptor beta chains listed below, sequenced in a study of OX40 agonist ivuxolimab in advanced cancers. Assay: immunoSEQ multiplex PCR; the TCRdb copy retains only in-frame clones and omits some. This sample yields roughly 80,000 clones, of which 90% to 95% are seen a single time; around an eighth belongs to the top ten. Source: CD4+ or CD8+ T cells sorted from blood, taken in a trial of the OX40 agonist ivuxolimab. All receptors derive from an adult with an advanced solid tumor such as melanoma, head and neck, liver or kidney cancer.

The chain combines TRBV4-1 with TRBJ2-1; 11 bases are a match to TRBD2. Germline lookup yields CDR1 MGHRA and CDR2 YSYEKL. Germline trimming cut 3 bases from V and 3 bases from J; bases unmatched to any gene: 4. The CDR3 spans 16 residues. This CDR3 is CASSQETSGGYNEQFF. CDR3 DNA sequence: TGCGCCAGCAGCCAGGAAACTAGCGGGGGCTACAATGAGCAGTTCTTC.

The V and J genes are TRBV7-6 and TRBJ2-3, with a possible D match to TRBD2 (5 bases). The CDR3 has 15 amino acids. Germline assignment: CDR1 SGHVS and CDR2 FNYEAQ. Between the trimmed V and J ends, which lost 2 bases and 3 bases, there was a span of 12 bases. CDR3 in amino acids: CASSLLLATTDTQYF. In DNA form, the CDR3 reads TGTGCCAGCAGCTTACTCCTAGCAACTACAGATACGCAGTATTTT.

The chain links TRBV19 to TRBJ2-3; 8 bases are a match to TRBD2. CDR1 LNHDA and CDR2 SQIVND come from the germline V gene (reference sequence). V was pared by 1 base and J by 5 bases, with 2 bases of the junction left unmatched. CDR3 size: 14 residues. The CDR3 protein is CASSIALAEDTQYF. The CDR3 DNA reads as TGTGCCAGTAGTATAGCACTAGCGGAAGATACGCAGTATTTT.

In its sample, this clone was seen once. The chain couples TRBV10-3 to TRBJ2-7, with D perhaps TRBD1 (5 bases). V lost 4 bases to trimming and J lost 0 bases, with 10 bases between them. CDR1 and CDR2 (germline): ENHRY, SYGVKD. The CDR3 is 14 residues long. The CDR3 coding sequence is TGTGCCATCAGTGGGGGCCTAAGCTCCTACGAGCAGTACTTC. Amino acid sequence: CAISGGLSSYEQYF.

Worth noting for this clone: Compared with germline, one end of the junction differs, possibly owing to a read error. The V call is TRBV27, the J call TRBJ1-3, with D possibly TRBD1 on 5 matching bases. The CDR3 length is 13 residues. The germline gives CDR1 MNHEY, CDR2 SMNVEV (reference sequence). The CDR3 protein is CASSSGYGDTIYF. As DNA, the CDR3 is TGTGCCAGCAGCTCAGGGTATGGAGACACCATATATTTT.

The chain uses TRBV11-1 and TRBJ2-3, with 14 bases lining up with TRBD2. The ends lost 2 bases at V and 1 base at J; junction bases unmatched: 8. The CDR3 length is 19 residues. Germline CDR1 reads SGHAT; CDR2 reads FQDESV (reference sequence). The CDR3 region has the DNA TGTGCCAGCAGCTTACTGATGACTAGCGGGAGGGTTGGCACAGATACGCAGTATTTT. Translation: CASSLLMTSGRVGTDTQYF.

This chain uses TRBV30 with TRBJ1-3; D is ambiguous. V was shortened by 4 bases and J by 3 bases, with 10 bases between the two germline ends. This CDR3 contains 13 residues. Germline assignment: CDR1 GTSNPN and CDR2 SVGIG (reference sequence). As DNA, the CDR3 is TGTGCCTGGAAGGAAGGCTTTGGAAACACCATATATTTT. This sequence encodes CAWKEGFGNTIYF.

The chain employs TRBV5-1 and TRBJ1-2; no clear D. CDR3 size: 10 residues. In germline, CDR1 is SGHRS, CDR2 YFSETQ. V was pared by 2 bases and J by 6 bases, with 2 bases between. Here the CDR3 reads CASSLDGYTF. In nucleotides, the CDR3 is TGCGCCAGCAGCTTAGATGGCTACACCTTC. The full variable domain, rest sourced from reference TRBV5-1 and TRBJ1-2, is KAGVTQTPRYLIKTRGQQVTLSCSPISGHRSVSWYQQTPGQGLQFLFEYFSETQRNKGNFPGRFSGRQFSNSRSEMNVSTLELGDSALYLCASSLDGYTFGSGTRLTVV.

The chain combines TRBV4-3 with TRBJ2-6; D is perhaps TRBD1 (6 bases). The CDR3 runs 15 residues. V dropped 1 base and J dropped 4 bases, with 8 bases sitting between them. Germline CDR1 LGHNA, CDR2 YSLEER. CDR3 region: CASSQGGPGANVLTF. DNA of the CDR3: TGCGCCAGCAGCCAAGGGGGGCCCGGGGCCAACGTCCTGACTTTC.

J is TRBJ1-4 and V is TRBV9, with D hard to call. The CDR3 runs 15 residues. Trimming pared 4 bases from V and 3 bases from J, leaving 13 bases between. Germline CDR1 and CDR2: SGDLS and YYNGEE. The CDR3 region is CASSPGGGANEKLFF. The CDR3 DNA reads TGTGCCAGCAGCCCCGGTGGAGGAGCTAATGAAAAACTGTTTTTT.

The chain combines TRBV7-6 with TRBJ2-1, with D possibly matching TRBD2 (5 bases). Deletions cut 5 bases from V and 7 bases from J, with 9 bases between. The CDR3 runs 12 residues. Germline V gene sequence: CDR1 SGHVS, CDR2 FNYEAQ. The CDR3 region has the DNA TGTGCCAGCAGCGATGAGGGAAATGAGCAGTTCTTC. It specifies CASSDEGNEQFF.

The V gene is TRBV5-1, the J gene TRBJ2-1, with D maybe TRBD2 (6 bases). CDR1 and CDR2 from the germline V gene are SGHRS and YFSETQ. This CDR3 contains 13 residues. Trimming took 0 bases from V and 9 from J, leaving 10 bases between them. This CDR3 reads CASSLGVEGEQFF. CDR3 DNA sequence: TGCGCCAGCAGCTTGGGTGTGGAGGGTGAGCAGTTCTTC.

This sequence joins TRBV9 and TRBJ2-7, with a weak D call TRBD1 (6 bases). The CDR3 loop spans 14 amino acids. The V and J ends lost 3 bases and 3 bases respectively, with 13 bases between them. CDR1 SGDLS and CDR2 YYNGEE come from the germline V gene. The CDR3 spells CASSAGTQVYEQYF. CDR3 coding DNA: TGTGCCAGCAGCGCAGGGACACAAGTCTACGAGCAGTACTTC.

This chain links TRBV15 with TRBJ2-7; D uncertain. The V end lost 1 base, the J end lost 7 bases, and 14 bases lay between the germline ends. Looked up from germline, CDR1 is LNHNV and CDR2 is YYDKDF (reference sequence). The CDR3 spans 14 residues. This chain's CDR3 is CATSRVLGSREQYF. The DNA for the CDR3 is TGTGCCACCAGCAGAGTACTGGGTTCACGTGAGCAGTACTTC.

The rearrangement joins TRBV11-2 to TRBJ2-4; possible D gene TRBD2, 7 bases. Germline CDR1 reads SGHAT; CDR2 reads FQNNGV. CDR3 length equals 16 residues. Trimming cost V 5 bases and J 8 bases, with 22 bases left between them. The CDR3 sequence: CASSTWRAGAAHIQYF. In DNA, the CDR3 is TGTGCCAGCAGCACCTGGCGGGCGGGGGCCGCTCACATTCAGTACTTC.

DNA for the CDR3: TGTGCCAGCAGTTTAATTCCGTCCTCGAACACTGAAGCTTTCTTT. Translated, it gives CASSLIPSSNTEAFF. V usage is TRBV27 and J usage is TRBJ1-1, with unresolved D. The CDR3 runs to 15 residues. Germline V gene sequence: CDR1 MNHEY, CDR2 SMNVEV (reference sequence). V was cut by 2 bases and J by 1 base, with 11 bases left in between.

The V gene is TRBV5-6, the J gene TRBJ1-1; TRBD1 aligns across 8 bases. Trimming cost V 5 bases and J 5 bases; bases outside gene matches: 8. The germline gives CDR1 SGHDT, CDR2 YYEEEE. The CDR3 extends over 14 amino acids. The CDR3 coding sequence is TGTGCCAGCAGTGGTGACAGGGGAGGGACTGAAGCTTTCTTT. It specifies CASSGDRGGTEAFF.

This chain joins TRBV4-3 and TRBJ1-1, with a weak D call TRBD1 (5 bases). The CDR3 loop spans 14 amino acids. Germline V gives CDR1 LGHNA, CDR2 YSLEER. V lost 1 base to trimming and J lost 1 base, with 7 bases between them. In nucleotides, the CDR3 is TGCGCCAGCAGCCAAGGGACACAGAACACTGAAGCTTTCTTT. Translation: CASSQGTQNTEAFF.

Here the CDR3 DNA reads TGTGCCACCAGATTGGCGGGAGGGGGCTCCTACGAGCAGTACTTC. It encodes CATRLAGGGSYEQYF. The chain joins TRBV15 to TRBJ2-7; 9 nucleotides agree with TRBD2. Germline values: CDR1 LNHNV, CDR2 YYDKDF (reference sequence). The CDR3 extends over 15 amino acids. Trimming cost V 6 bases and J 0 bases; bases outside gene matches: 6.

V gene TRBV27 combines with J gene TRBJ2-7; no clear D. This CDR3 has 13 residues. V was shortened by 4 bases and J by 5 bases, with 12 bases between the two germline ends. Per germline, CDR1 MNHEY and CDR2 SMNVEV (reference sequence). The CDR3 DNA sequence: TGTGCCAGCAGTTCAAATCAGTTCGACGAGCAGTACTTC. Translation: CASSSNQFDEQYF.